Listed below are T cell receptor beta chains from one sample, sequenced in a study of CD8 T cells in ankylosing spondylitis. A single record per CDR3 protein comes from TCRdb applying MiXCR to the 5' RACE reads. Of 700,000 to 850,000 distinct CDR3 sequences listed, roughly 12% are singletons. Material for sequencing was blood, either unsorted or a sorted T cell fraction (not recorded which). The receptors originated from a male donor with ankylosing spondylitis. CDR3s include the opening cysteine and the closing phenylalanine or tryptophan. The order of the fields is V gene, D gene, J gene, CDR3 length, clone size, CDR3 protein, CDR3 DNA. The D gene is left open where the match is weak. Some rows mark clone size as missing; the rest say once, few, many or name a class of expanded clone.

>TRBV20-1|TRBD1|TRBJ2-7|16|-
CSARDPGPQGVYEQYF
TGCAGTGCTAGAGACCCGGGACCACAGGGGGTCTACGAGCAGTACTTC
>TRBV6-6|-|TRBJ1-2|12|many
CASTWDIYGYTF
TGTGCCAGCACCTGGGACATCTATGGCTACACCTTC
>TRBV5-6|-|TRBJ2-7|13|few
CASSLASVTTQYF
TGTGCCAGCAGCTTGGCATCGGTGACTACCCAGTACTTC
>TRBV20-1|TRBD2|TRBJ2-7|14|-
CSAQTSGYPYEQYF
TGCAGTGCTCAAACTAGCGGGTACCCCTACGAGCAGTACTTC
>TRBV9|-|TRBJ2-1|13|few
CASSPLKYNEQFF
TGTGCCAGCAGCCCTCTCAAATACAATGAGCAGTTCTTC
>TRBV7-2|-|TRBJ2-1|11|-
CASSPLAAQFF
TGTGCCAGCAGCCCACTGGCTGCGCAGTTCTTC
>TRBV3-1|-|TRBJ2-5|12|-
CASNQDYGPQYF
TGTGCCAGCAACCAAGATTATGGCCCTCAGTACTTC
>TRBV7-2|-|TRBJ1-2|13|-
CASSLTAPDGYTF
TGTGCCAGCAGCTTAACGGCACCAGATGGCTACACCTTC
>TRBV7-2|-|TRBJ1-1|14|few
CASSLEGDITEAFF
TGTGCCAGCAGCTTAGAGGGGGACATCACTGAAGCTTTCTTT
>TRBV20-1|TRBD2|TRBJ2-3|13|few
CSARRDYLDTQYF
TGCAGTGCTCGTCGGGACTATCTAGATACGCAGTATTTT
>TRBV7-9|-|TRBJ1-3|14|-
CAAVAYSAGNTIYF
TGTGCCGCGGTGGCCTACTCTGCGGGAAACACCATATATTTT
>TRBV27|-|TRBJ2-2|15|-
CASSLEAGPTGELFF
TGTGCCAGCAGTTTAGAGGCGGGACCCACCGGGGAGCTGTTTTTT
>TRBV5-1|TRBD1|TRBJ2-7|15|-
CASRVTGVDSYEQYF
TGCGCCAGCAGAGTCACAGGGGTAGACTCCTACGAGCAGTACTTC
>TRBV14|TRBD1|TRBJ2-7|12|few
CASRLRGQEQYF
TGTGCCAGCAGACTTAGGGGGCAAGAGCAGTACTTC
>TRBV2|-|TRBJ2-7|13|-
CASSVLGFYEQYF
TGTGCCAGCAGTGTCCTCGGGTTCTACGAGCAGTACTTC
>TRBV2|TRBD2|TRBJ2-7|14|-
CASITFPGGYEQYF
TGTGCCAGCATCACGTTTCCGGGAGGTTACGAGCAGTACTTC
>TRBV7-3|TRBD2|TRBJ2-1|17|-
CASSLTAAVAGYNEQFF
TGTGCCAGCAGCCTAACCGCGGCAGTAGCGGGGTACAATGAGCAGTTCTTC
>TRBV12-3/TRBV12-4|-|TRBJ1-5|16|few
CASTRQGLGSNQPQHF
TGTGCCAGCACCCGCCAGGGGTTGGGTAGCAATCAGCCCCAGCATTTT
>TRBV18|-|TRBJ1-1|16|few
CASSLDFRSKNTEAFF
TGTGCCAGCTCACTAGATTTCAGGAGCAAGAACACTGAAGCTTTCTTT
>TRBV10-3|TRBD2|TRBJ2-1|15|-
CAISVSGGAYNEQFF
TGTGCCATCAGTGTCAGCGGGGGGGCCTACAATGAGCAGTTCTTC
>TRBV11-2|-|TRBJ1-3|13|few
CASSFPDRNTIYF
TGTGCCAGCAGCTTCCCCGATCGGAACACCATATATTTT
>TRBV11-2|TRBD1|TRBJ1-1|15|-
CASSYWDRGHAEAFF
TGTGCCAGCAGCTACTGGGACAGGGGACACGCTGAAGCTTTCTTT
>TRBV5-5|-|TRBJ2-1|13|-
CASSLLQRNEQFF
TGTGCCAGCAGCTTGCTTCAAAGGAATGAGCAGTTCTTC
>TRBV14|-|TRBJ2-5|13|-
CASGRTVLETQYF
TGTGCCAGCGGGAGGACAGTTTTGGAGACCCAGTACTTC
>TRBV5-4|-|TRBJ2-1|15|-
CASSQDQVTGFEQFF
TGTGCCAGCAGCCAGGATCAAGTTACCGGGTTCGAGCAGTTCTTC
>TRBV7-9|TRBD1|TRBJ2-3|14|-
CATRRDRSTDTQYF
TGTGCCACCAGGCGGGACAGGAGCACAGATACGCAGTATTTT
>TRBV12-3/TRBV12-4|-|TRBJ1-1|13|many
CASSPPGYTEAFF
TGTGCCAGCAGTCCTCCAGGGTACACTGAAGCTTTCTTT
>TRBV10-3|TRBD2|TRBJ2-7|12|many
CAISYDGREQYF
TGTGCCATCAGCTACGACGGGAGGGAGCAGTACTTC
>TRBV12-3/TRBV12-4|-|TRBJ1-2|11|many
CASTINYGYTF
TGTGCCAGCACCATAAACTATGGCTACACCTTC
>TRBV12-3/TRBV12-4|TRBD1|TRBJ1-2|15|-
CASSFHGDRQGGYTF
TGTGCCAGCAGTTTCCACGGGGACAGGCAGGGCGGCTACACCTTC
>TRBV20-1|TRBD1|TRBJ2-2|14|few
CSALTTGRAGELFF
TGCAGTGCTCTCACGACAGGGCGGGCCGGGGAGCTGTTTTTT
>TRBV10-3|TRBD2|TRBJ2-5|17|few
CAISAPGLAGLQETQYF
TGTGCCATCAGTGCACCGGGACTAGCGGGTCTTCAAGAGACCCAGTACTTC
>TRBV20-1|TRBD2|TRBJ2-3|10|-
CSVLSGTQYF
TGCAGTGTCCTTAGCGGGACGCAGTATTTT
>TRBV20-1|TRBD1|TRBJ2-5|16|-
CSARDPGQAWGETQYF
TGCAGTGCTAGAGATCCCGGACAGGCTTGGGGGGAGACCCAGTACTTC
>TRBV9|TRBD1|TRBJ2-5|15|many
CASSVYRDRKETQYF
TGTGCCAGCAGCGTTTACCGGGACAGAAAAGAGACCCAGTACTTC
>TRBV20-1|TRBD1|TRBJ2-3|14|few
CSARDPTGRDTQYF
TGCAGTGCTAGAGACCCGACAGGGAGAGATACGCAGTATTTT
>TRBV4-2|TRBD2|TRBJ2-1|13|few
CASSQDLRLAQFF
TGTGCCAGCAGCCAAGATCTCCGACTAGCTCAGTTCTTC
>TRBV2|-|TRBJ1-5|14|-
CASHPGHRDQPQHF
TGTGCCAGCCATCCCGGGCACCGAGATCAGCCCCAGCATTTT
>TRBV20-1|-|TRBJ2-3|14|-
CSVPPSGFTDTQYF
TGCAGTGTCCCACCATCCGGGTTCACAGATACGCAGTATTTT
>TRBV10-3|TRBD1|TRBJ2-2|15|-
CAIRSGQGNTGELFF
TGTGCCATCAGGTCGGGACAGGGAAACACCGGGGAGCTGTTTTTT
>TRBV6-2/TRBV6-3|TRBD2|TRBJ2-1|18|-
CASSFVLPGTSGRNEQFF
TGTGCCAGCAGTTTCGTACTACCCGGGACTAGCGGGAGGAATGAGCAGTTCTTC
>TRBV6-5|-|TRBJ1-5|16|few
CASSNKGRPSNQPQHF
TGTGCCAGCAGTAACAAGGGCAGACCAAGCAATCAGCCCCAGCATTTT
>TRBV6-1|-|TRBJ1-2|13|few
CASSRTGIYGYTF
TGTGCCAGCAGCCGTACAGGGATTTATGGCTACACCTTC
>TRBV7-2|TRBD1|TRBJ2-7|16|-
CASSLSGVGQSYEQYF
TGTGCCAGCAGCTTAAGCGGTGTGGGACAGTCCTACGAGCAGTACTTC
>TRBV9|-|TRBJ2-6|18|-
CASSVEGGGAFGANVLTF
TGTGCCAGCAGCGTAGAAGGAGGGGGCGCGTTTGGGGCCAACGTCCTGACTTTC
>TRBV6-1|-|TRBJ1-2|13|few
CASSPSFNYGYTF
TGTGCCAGCAGTCCGAGCTTTAACTATGGCTACACCTTC
>TRBV5-1|-|TRBJ2-3|15|-
CASSLQRAPSDTQYF
TGCGCCAGCAGCTTGCAGCGGGCCCCATCGGATACGCAGTATTTT
>TRBV20-1|-|TRBJ2-3|12|few
CSAAGSGGTQYF
TGCAGTGCTGCAGGGTCTGGGGGTACGCAGTATTTT